This paragraph reports one T cell receptor beta chain. Germline V gene lookup returns CDR1 SGHNT and CDR2 YYREEE (reference sequence). The CDR3 loop spans 16 amino acids. The V gene end was trimmed by 6 bases and the J gene end by 1 base; junction bases not matched to a gene: 11. This entry is derived from a study of blood T cell repertoires in COVID-19. Using immunoSEQ multiplex PCR, the repertoire was profiled, and TCRdb retains in-frame clones only, with some absent. This sample has about 310,000 clones, with around 87% found just once. The specimen sequenced was peripheral blood. The J gene is TRBJ1-2, the V gene TRBV5-4; 8 nucleotides align to TRBD1. The TCR sequence derives from a man in his forties or fifties with active or convalescent COVID-19. The CDR3 loop is CASMSQGAPFNYGYTF. Written as DNA, the CDR3 is TGTGCCAGCATGAGCCAGGGGGCCCCTTTTAACTATGGCTACACCTTC.